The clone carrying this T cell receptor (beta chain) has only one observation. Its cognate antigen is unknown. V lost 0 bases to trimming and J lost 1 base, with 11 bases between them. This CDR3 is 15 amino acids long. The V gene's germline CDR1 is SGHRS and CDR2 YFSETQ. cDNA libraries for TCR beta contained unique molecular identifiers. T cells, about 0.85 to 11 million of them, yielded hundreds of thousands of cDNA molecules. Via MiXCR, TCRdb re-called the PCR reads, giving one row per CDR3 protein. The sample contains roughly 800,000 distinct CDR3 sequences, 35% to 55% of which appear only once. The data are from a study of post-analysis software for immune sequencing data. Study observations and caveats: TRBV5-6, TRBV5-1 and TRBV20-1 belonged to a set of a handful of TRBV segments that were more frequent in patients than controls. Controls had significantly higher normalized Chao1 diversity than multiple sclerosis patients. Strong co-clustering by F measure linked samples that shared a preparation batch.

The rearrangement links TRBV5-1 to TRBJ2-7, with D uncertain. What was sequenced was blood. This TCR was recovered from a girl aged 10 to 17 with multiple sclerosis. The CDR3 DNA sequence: TGCGCCAGCAGCTTGGAGGTCGGGTCATCCTACGAGCAGTACTTC. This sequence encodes CASSLEVGSSYEQYF.